This record covers a single T cell receptor (beta chain). The antigen is not known. Libraries of TCR beta came from iRepertoire HTBI primers plus Arm-PCR of CDR3 regions. TCRdb independently ran MiXCR on the multiplex PCR reads; one entry per CDR3 protein. The repertoire consists of hundreds of thousands of distinct CDR3 sequences, with roughly 15% occurring once and the leading ten covering 9.5% to 12%. This record belongs to a study of regulatory T cells in long-lasting Graves disease. Documented time point: newly diagnosed GD, antithyroid drugs for less than 3 months. Isolated PBMC RNA provided the starting material for the TCR library. Regarding the study as a whole: Persistent disease samples used TRBV28, TRBJ1-2 and TRBJ2-5 preferentially.

Germline V lookup: CDR1 SGHRS, CDR2 YFSETQ. The CDR3 totals 17 residues. V lost 4 bases and J 5 bases, leaving 24 bases between the germline ends. A further study also used this sample, focusing on T cells in Graves' hyperthyroidism and ophthalmopathy.

The source material was peripheral blood mononuclear cells (PBMCs), sampled at new diagnosis, from a patient treated with antithyroid drugs. The sequence came from a woman in her twenties or thirties with Graves disease. The chain combines TRBV5-1 with TRBJ2-5, with TRBD2 as a possible D gene (6 bases). CDR3 sequence (DNA): TGCGCCAGCAGCCTAAAAGAGCCCGGGAGACTGGGGGAGACCCAGTACTTC. Translated: CASSLKEPGRLGETQYF.